The rows below give T cell receptor beta chains drawn from one sample of a study of monozygotic twins with inflammatory bowel disease. With the 5' RACE reads reprocessed, TCRdb shows one record per CDR3 protein and no DNA. This table lists 400,000 or so distinct CDR3 sequences. Specimen: blood. The source of these receptors is a human donor with ulcerative colitis or Crohn's disease, or a healthy co-twin of an affected twin (not recorded which). The CDR3 runs from the conserved cysteine through the conserved F or W.

CDR3,J,V
CASSLSGQRETQYF,TRBJ2-5,TRBV12-3/TRBV12-4
CASSPFLREQYF,TRBJ2-7,TRBV7-2
CASRLGLARGLYQETQYF,TRBJ2-5,TRBV12-2
CASSPTDRGEGQPQHF,TRBJ1-5,TRBV27
CASSQDSGRYTEAFF,TRBJ1-1,TRBV4-3
CASSLGTVTPNEKLFF,TRBJ1-4,TRBV5-1
CASSLGLPSTDTQYF,TRBJ2-3,TRBV7-2
CASSPGQPTNTGELFF,TRBJ2-2,TRBV18
CASSSRSSGANVLTF,TRBJ2-6,TRBV7-2
CASSLSTRADTQYF,TRBJ2-3,TRBV7-2
CSATTGINQPQHF,TRBJ1-5,TRBV20-1
CASNIISEGLSNSPLHF,TRBJ1-6,TRBV28
CASSTAGTEAFF,TRBJ1-1,TRBV19
CASSSGLGNWEQFF,TRBJ2-1,TRBV11-1
CASSLWPSGFSTDTQYF,TRBJ2-3,TRBV7-9
CASSLGTGGRAEAFF,TRBJ1-1,TRBV7-2
CASSTIIGAGYTF,TRBJ1-2,TRBV19
CASSLAFSEREITDTQYF,TRBJ2-3,TRBV5-1
CASRQTGSTTDTQYF,TRBJ2-3,TRBV2
CASGGDRLSYEQYF,TRBJ2-7,TRBV5-5
CASSLAAGGGNEKLFF,TRBJ1-4,TRBV7-2
CASSLTGRGANVLTF,TRBJ2-6,TRBV5-6
CASSLQGRWEQFF,TRBJ2-1,TRBV7-2
CASSIGPGEAFF,TRBJ1-1,TRBV19
CSVESGANVLTF,TRBJ2-6,TRBV29-1
CASSQVPNTEAFF,TRBJ1-1,TRBV3-1
CASSLEGQRFYEQYF,TRBJ2-7,TRBV5-1
CASSPTIRLVSNEQFF,TRBJ2-1,TRBV6-2/TRBV6-3
CSVDPLAGEQFF,TRBJ2-1,TRBV29-1
CSAIAGDGCNEQFF,TRBJ2-1,TRBV20-1
CASSVGQGSYNEQFF,TRBJ2-1,TRBV12-3/TRBV12-4
CASSPGAEGTQYF,TRBJ2-3,TRBV12-3/TRBV12-4
CASSPSPYEQYF,TRBJ2-7,TRBV18
CASSAVDYSYEQYF,TRBJ2-7,TRBV6-1
CASSRGTSGVWEQFF,TRBJ2-1,TRBV7-9
CSAGQGPYEQYF,TRBJ2-7,TRBV20-1
CASSSEGKNEQFF,TRBJ2-1,TRBV5-1
CSASRNPPASGGQETQYF,TRBJ2-5,TRBV20-1
CASSLGGGRADTQYF,TRBJ2-3,TRBV7-2
CASSPQTSQTEAFF,TRBJ1-1,TRBV4-2
CASSNEWNTGELFF,TRBJ2-2,TRBV7-9
CASSLAAPGLAGGGQFEQFF,TRBJ2-1,TRBV7-8
CASSPLGLADNEQFF,TRBJ2-1,TRBV18
CASSPSNRVRTEAFF,TRBJ1-1,TRBV18
CASIREGGAYNEQFF,TRBJ2-1,TRBV12-3/TRBV12-4
CASSLAPSQPQHF,TRBJ1-5,TRBV7-2
CASSQRGSGANVLTF,TRBJ2-6,TRBV4-3
CSARDGTENTEAFF,TRBJ1-1,TRBV20-1
CASSYTGQGRFEHQPQHF,TRBJ1-5,TRBV6-2/TRBV6-3
CASSQLRQGDGYTF,TRBJ1-2,TRBV28
CASSFDRVETQYF,TRBJ2-5,TRBV5-1
CASSAGLYNEQFF,TRBJ2-1,TRBV18
CASSLQGAPAYGYTF,TRBJ1-2,TRBV6-5
CASSLGHGANVLTF,TRBJ2-6,TRBV9
CASSKGQGDGYTF,TRBJ1-2,TRBV27
CASSLGQREDSETQYF,TRBJ2-5,TRBV7-2